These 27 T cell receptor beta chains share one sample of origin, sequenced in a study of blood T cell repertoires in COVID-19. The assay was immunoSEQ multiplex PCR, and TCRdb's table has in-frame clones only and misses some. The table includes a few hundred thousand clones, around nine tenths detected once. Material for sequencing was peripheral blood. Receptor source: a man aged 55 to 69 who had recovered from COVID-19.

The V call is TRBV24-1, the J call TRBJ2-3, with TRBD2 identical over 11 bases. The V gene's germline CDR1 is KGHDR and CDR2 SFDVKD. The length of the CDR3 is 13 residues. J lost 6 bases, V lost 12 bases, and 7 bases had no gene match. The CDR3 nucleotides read TGTGCCTCTGGGGCTAGCGGGGGGGATACGCAGTATTTT. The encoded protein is CASGASGGDTQYF.

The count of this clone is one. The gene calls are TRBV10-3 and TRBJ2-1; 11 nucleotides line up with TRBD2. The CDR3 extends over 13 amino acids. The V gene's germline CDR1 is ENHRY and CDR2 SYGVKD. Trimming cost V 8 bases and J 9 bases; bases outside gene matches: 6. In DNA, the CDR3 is TGTGCCATCGGGGTAGCGGGAGGGGTTGAGCAGTTCTTC. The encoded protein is CAIGVAGGVEQFF.

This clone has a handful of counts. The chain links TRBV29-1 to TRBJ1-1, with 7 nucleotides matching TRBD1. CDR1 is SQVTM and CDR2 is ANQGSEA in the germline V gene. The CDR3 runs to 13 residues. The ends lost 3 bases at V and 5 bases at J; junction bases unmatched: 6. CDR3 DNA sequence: TGCAGCGTTGACAAGGGGGCGAGAACTGAAGCTTTCTTT. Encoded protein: CSVDKGARTEAFF.

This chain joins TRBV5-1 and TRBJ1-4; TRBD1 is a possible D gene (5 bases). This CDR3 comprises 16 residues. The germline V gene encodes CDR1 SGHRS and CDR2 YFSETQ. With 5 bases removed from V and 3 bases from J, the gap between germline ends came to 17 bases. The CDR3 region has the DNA TGCGCCAGCAGGGGAATGGGGCAATCAGCTAATGAAAAACTGTTTTTT. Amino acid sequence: CASRGMGQSANEKLFF.

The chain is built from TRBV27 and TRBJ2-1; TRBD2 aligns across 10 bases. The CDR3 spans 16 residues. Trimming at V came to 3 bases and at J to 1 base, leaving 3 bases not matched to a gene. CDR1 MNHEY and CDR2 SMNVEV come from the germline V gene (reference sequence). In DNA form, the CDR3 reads TGTGCCAGCAGTTTTCTAGCGGGAGAGTCCTACAATGAGCAGTTCTTC. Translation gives CASSFLAGESYNEQFF.

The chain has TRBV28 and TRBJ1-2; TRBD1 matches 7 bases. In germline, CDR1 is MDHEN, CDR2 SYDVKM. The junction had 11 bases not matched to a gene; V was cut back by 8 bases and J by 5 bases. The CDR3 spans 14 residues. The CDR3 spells CASSLDRVPYGYTF. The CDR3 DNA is TGTGCCAGCTCTCTCGACAGGGTGCCGTATGGCTACACCTTC.

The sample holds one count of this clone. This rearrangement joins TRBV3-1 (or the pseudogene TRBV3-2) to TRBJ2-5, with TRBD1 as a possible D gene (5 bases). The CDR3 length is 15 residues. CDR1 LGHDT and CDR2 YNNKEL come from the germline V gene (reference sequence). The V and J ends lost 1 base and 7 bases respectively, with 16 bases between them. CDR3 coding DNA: TGTGCCAGCAGCCAAGGCATGGGGCAGGGTGGGACCCAGTACTTC. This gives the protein CASSQGMGQGGTQYF.

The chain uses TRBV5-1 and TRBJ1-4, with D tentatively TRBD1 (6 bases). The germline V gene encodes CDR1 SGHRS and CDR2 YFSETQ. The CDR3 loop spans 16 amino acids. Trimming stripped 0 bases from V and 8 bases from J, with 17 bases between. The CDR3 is CASSLALGGAQEKLFF. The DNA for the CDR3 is TGCGCCAGCAGCTTGGCCTTAGGGGGGGCGCAAGAAAAACTGTTTTTT. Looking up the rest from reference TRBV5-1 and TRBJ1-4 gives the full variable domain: KAGVTQTPRYLIKTRGQQVTLSCSPISGHRSVSWYQQTPGQGLQFLFEYFSETQRNKGNFPGRFSGRQFSNSRSEMNVSTLELGDSALYLCASSLALGGAQEKLFFGSGTQLSVL.

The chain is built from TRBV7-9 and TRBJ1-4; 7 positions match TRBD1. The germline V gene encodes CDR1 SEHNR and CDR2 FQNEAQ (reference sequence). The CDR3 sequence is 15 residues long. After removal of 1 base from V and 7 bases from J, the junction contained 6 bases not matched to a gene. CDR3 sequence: CASSLDRGGSEKLFF. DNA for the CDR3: TGTGCCAGCAGCTTAGACAGGGGCGGAAGTGAAAAACTGTTTTTT.

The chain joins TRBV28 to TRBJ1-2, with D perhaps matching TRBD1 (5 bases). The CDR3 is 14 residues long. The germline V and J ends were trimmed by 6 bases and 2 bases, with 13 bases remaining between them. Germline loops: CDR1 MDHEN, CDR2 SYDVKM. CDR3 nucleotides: TGTGCCAGCAGATCTACAGGTTGGAACTATGGCTACACCTTC. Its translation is CASRSTGWNYGYTF.

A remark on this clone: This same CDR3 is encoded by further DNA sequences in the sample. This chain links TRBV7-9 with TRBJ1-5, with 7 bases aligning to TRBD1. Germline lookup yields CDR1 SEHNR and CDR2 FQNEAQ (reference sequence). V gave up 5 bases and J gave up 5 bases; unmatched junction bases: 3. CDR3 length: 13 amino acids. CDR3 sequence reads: CASSRQGDQPQHF. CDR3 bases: TGTGCCAGCAGCCGACAGGGAGATCAGCCCCAGCATTTT.

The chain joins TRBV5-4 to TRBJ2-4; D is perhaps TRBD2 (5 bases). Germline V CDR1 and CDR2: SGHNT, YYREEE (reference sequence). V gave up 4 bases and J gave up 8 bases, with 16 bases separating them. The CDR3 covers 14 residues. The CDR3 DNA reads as TGTGCCAGCAGCCGTGCCGCGGACGGGGACATTCAGTACTTC. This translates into CASSRAADGDIQYF.

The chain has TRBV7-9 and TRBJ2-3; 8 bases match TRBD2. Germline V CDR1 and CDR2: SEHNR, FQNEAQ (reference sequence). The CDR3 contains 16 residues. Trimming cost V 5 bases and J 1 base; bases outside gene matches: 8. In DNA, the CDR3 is TGTGCCAGCAGCCGCGGGCGGGGGGATGGCACAGATACGCAGTATTTT. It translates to CASSRGRGDGTDTQYF.

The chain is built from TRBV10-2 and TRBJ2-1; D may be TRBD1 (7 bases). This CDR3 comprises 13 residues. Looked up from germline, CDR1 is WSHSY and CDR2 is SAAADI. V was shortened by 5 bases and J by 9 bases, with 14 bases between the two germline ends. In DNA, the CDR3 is TGCGCCAGCAGTCATACAGGGGACTCTGAGCAGTTCTTC. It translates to CASSHTGDSEQFF.

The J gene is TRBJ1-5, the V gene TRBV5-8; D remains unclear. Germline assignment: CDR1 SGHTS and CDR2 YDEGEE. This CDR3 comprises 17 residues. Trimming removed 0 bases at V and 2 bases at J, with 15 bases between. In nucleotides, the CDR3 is TGTGCCAGCAGCTTGGCAGTGACCTTCGGGGGCAATCAGCCCCAGCATTTT. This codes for CASSLAVTFGGNQPQHF.

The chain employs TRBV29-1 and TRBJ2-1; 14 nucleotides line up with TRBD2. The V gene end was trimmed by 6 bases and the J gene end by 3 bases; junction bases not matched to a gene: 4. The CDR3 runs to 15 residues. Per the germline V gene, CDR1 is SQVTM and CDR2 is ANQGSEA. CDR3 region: CSVDGLAGGYNEQFF. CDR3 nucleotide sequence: TGCAGCGTGGACGGACTAGCGGGAGGCTACAATGAGCAGTTCTTC.

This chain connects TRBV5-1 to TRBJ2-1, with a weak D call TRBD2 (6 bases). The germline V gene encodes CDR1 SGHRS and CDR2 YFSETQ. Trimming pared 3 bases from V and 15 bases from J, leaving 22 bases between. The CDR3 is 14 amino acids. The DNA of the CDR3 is TGCGCCAGCAGCTATGGACTTGCGGGGCCCCCCCCGTTCTTC. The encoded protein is CASSYGLAGPPPFF.

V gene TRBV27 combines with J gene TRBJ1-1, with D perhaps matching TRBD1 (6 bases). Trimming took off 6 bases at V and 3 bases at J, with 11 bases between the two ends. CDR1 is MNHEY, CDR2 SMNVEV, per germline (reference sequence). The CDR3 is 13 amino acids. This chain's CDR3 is CASRTGYDTEAFF. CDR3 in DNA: TGTGCCAGCAGAACAGGGTATGACACTGAAGCTTTCTTT.

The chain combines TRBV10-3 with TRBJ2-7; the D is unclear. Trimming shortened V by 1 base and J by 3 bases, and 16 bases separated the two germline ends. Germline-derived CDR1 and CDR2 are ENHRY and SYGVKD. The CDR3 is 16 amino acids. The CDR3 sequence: CAISEFGWSEDYEQYF. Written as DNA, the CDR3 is TGTGCCATCAGTGAGTTTGGTTGGAGCGAGGACTACGAGCAGTACTTC.

CDR3 in amino acids: CASSPRLVYEQYF. The DNA for the CDR3 is TGTGCCAGCAGTCCACGACTGGTCTACGAGCAGTACTTC. The chain employs TRBV27 and TRBJ2-7, with D unclear. Trimming pared 5 bases from V and 3 bases from J, leaving 11 bases between. Germline loops: CDR1 MNHEY, CDR2 SMNVEV (reference sequence). The CDR3 runs to 13 residues.

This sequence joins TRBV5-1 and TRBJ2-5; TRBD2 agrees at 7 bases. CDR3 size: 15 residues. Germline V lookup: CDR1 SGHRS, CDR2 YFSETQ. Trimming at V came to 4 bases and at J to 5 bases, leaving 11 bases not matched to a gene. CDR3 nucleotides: TGCGCCAGCAGCCTAGGAAGCGGGATAGGGGAGACCCAGTACTTC. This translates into CASSLGSGIGETQYF. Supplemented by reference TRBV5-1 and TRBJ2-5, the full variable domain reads KAGVTQTPRYLIKTRGQQVTLSCSPISGHRSVSWYQQTPGQGLQFLFEYFSETQRNKGNFPGRFSGRQFSNSRSEMNVSTLELGDSALYLCASSLGSGIGETQYFGPGTRLLVL.

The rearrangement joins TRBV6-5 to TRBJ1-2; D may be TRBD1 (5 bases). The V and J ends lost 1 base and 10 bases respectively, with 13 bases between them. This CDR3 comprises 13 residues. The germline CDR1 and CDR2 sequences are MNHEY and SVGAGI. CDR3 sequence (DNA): TGTGCCAGCAGTTACTTTCGGGGGGGGATCTACACCTTC. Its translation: CASSYFRGGIYTF.

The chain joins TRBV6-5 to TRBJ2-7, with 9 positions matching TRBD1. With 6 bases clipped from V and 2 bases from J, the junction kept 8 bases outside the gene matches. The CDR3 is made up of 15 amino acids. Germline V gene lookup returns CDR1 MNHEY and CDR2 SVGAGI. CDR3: CASRGDRGTAYEQYF. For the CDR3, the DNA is TGTGCCAGCAGGGGAGACAGGGGGACAGCCTACGAGCAGTACTTC.

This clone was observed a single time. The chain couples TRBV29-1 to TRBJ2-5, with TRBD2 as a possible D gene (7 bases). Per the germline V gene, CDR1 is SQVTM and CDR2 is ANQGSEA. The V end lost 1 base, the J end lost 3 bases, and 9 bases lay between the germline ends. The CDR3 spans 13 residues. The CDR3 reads CSVEGGGKETQYF. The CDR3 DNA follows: TGCAGCGTTGAAGGCGGGGGCAAAGAGACCCAGTACTTC.

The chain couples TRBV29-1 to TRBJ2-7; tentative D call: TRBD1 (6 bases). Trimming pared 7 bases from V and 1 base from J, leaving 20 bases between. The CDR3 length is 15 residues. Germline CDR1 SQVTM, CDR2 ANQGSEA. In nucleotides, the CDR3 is TGCAGCGCCCTAAAGGGTCAGGGGTTATCCTACGAGCAGTACTTC. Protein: CSALKGQGLSYEQYF.

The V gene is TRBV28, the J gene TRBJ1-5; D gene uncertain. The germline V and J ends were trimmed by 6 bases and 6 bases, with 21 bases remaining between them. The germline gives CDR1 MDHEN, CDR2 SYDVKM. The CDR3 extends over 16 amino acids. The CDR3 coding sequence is TGTGCCAGCAGCCCCGCGGTCCAAGAGCGAAGTCAGCCCCAGCATTTT. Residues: CASSPAVQERSQPQHF.

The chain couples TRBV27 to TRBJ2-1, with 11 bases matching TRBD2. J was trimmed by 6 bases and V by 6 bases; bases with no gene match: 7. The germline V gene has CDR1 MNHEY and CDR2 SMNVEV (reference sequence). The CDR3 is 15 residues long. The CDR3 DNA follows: TGTGCCAGCAGGGGGACTAGCGGAGGGAGCAATGAGCAGTTCTTC. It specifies CASRGTSGGSNEQFF.